These 4 T cell receptor beta chains were sequenced from one sample in a study of radiation and T cells in renal cell carcinoma. Clones were sequenced by immunoSEQ multiplex PCR, and TCRdb holds only the in-frame ones, with some missing. Here the sample spans roughly 53,000 clones, 83% being singletons. Time point reported: baseline pretreatment blood. Sample treatment: 15 Gy SBRT to primary tumor, nephrectomy 4 weeks later. The specimen comprised blood, sampled from a patient whose treatment included radiotherapy and nephrectomy. Every receptor here comes from a woman between 65 and 79 years old with renal cell carcinoma.

The chain links TRBV7-9 to TRBJ2-7; either TRBD1 or TRBD2 may fit D (5 bases each). This CDR3 is 13 amino acids long. Trimming shortened V by 2 bases and J by 5 bases, and 10 bases separated the two germline ends. The germline gives CDR1 SEHNR, CDR2 FQNEAQ (reference sequence). CDR3 sequence reads: CASSLSGPDEQYF. The CDR3 DNA reads as TGTGCCAGCAGCTTATCGGGACCGGACGAGCAGTACTTC.

This chain uses TRBV4-3 with TRBJ2-3; no clear D gene. Germline assignment: CDR1 LGHNA and CDR2 YSLEER. Trimming cost V 0 bases and J 6 bases, with 10 bases left between them. The length of the CDR3 is 14 residues. CDR3 DNA: TGCGCCAGCAGCCAAGATACCGAGATTGATACGCAGTATTTT. It is translated as CASSQDTEIDTQYF.

The J gene is TRBJ1-1, the V gene TRBV5-6, with a possible D match to TRBD1 (6 bases). Germline V gene sequence: CDR1 SGHDT, CDR2 YYEEEE. V was clipped by 5 bases and J by 3 bases, with 23 bases between them. CDR3 size: 17 residues. CDR3 sequence: CASRSGTSLMGDTEAFF. In DNA, the CDR3 is TGTGCCAGCAGATCCGGGACATCACTTATGGGGGACACTGAAGCTTTCTTT.

The chain recombines TRBV30 with TRBJ1-1, with D unresolved. Trimming cost V 3 bases and J 8 bases, with 10 bases left between them. The CDR3 consists of 11 residues. Germline CDR1 reads GTSNPN; CDR2 reads SVGIG (reference sequence). CDR3 nucleotide sequence: TGTGCCTGGAGGAGCCACGAGGAAGCTTTCTTT. The encoded protein is CAWRSHEEAFF. The variable domain in full, with the rest retrieved from reference TRBV30 and TRBJ1-1, is SQTIHQWPATLVQPVGSPLSLECTVEGTSNPNLYWYRQAAGRGLQLLFYSVGIGQISSEVPQNLSASRPQDRQFILSSKKLLLSDSGFYLCAWRSHEEAFFGQGTRLTVV.